The next 2 T cell receptor beta chains were all read from a single sample in a study of response to subunit inactivated influenza vaccine. A single record per CDR3 protein comes from TCRdb applying MiXCR to the RT-PCR reads. Of about 620,000 distinct CDR3 sequences detected, approximately 12% appear once; the ten largest clones hold roughly 10%. The sample in question was PBMCs from blood, obtained on the day of vaccination. All receptors come from a man aged 50-60 years who received an inactivated influenza vaccine.

The chain combines TRBV7-9 with TRBJ2-1, with D possibly matching TRBD1 (6 bases). The germline V gene encodes CDR1 SEHNR and CDR2 FQNEAQ (reference sequence). The CDR3 consists of 15 residues. Trimming removed 1 base at V and 5 bases at J, with 12 bases between. CDR3: CASSLDGGADNEQFF. The CDR3, as DNA: TGTGCCAGCAGCTTAGATGGGGGCGCGGACAATGAGCAGTTCTTC.

This chain links TRBV12-3 or TRBV12-4 with TRBJ2-1, with TRBD1 matching 10 bases. This CDR3 is 14 amino acids long. V trimming: 6 bases; J trimming: 7 bases; junction bases outside the gene matches: 6. Written as DNA, the CDR3 is TGTGCCAGCAGGCCGGGACAGGGGTGGAATGAGCAGTTCTTC. Encoded protein: CASRPGQGWNEQFF.